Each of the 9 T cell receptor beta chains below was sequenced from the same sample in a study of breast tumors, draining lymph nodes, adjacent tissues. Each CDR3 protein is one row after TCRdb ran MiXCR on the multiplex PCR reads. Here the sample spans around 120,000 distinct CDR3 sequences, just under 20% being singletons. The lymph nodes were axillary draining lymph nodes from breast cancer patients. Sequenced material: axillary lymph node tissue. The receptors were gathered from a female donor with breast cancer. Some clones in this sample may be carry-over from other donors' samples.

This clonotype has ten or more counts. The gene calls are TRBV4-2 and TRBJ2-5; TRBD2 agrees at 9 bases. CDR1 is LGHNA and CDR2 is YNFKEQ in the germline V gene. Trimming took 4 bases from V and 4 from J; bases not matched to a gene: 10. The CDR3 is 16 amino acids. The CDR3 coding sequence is TGTGCCAGCAGCCGGGCTAGCGGGGTACCAGGAGAGACCCAGTACTTC. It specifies CASSRASGVPGETQYF.

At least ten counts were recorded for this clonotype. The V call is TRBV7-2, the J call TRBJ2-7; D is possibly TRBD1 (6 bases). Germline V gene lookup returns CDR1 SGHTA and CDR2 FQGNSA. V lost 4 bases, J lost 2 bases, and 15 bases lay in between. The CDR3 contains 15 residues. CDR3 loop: CASSSLIKGAYEQYF. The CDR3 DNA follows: TGTGCCAGCAGCTCCTTAATTAAGGGGGCCTACGAGCAGTACTTC. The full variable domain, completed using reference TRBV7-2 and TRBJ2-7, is GAGVSQSPSNKVTEKGKDVELRCDPISGHTALYWYRQSLGQGLEFLIYFQGNSAPDKSGLPSDRFSAERTGGSVSTLTIQRTQQEDSAVYLCASSSLIKGAYEQYFGPGTRLTVT.

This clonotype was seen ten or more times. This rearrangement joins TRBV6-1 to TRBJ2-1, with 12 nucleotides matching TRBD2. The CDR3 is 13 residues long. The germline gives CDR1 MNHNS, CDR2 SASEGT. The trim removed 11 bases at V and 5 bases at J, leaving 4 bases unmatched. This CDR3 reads CAGWTSGNNEQFF. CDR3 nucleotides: TGTGCCGGTTGGACTAGCGGGAACAATGAGCAGTTCTTC.

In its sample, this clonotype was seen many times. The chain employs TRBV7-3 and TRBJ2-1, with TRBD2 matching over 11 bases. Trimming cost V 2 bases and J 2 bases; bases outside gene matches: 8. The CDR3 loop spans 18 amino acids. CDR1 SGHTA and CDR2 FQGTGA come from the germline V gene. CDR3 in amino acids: CASSLARLAGSTYNEQFF. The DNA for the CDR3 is TGTGCCAGCAGCTTAGCGAGACTAGCGGGGTCGACCTACAATGAGCAGTTCTTC.

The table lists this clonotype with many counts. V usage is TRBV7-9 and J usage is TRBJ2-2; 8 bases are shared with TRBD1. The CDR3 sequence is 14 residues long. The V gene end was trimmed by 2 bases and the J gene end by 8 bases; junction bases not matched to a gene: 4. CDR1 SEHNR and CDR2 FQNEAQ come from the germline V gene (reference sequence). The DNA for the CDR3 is TGTGCCAGCAGCTTACAGGGGGCGCGGGGGGAGCTGTTTTTT. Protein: CASSLQGARGELFF.

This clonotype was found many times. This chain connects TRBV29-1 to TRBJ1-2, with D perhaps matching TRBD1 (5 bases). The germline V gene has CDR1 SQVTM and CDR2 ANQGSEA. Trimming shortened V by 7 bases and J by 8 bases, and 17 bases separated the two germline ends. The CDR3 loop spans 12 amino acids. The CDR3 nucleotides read TGCAGCGCCCCGAACCCAGGGAGCGGCTACACCTTC. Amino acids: CSAPNPGSGYTF.

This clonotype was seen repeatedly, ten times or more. For the CDR3, the DNA is TGTGCCAGCAGCTTGGCAGGTCTGGGATATGGCTACACCTTC. Translating it yields CASSLAGLGYGYTF. This chain links TRBV11-2 with TRBJ1-2; unclear D gene. Trimming took 3 bases from V and 5 from J, leaving 13 bases between them. The CDR3 length is 14 residues. CDR1 and CDR2 (germline): SGHAT, FQNNGV.

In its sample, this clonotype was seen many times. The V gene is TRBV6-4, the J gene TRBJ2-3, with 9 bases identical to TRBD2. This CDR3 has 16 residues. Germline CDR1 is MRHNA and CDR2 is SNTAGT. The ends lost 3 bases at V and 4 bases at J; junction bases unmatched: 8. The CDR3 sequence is CASSDLGGRVPDTQYF. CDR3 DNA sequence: TGTGCCAGCAGTGATTTGGGCGGGAGGGTGCCAGATACGCAGTATTTT.

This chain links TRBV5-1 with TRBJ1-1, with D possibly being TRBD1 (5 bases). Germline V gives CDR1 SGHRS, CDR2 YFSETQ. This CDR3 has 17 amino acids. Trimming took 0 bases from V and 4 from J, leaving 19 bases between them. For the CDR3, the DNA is TGCGCCAGCAGCTTGGCCAGGGACTCCAGCGGGGGCACTGAAGCTTTCTTT. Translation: CASSLARDSSGGTEAFF.